This T cell receptor beta chain was captured in a study of identical twins. General observations from the study: Models underestimated out-of-frame TCR alpha sharing in monozygotic twins. Cross-sectional statistical analysis was relied on for the conclusions, without the same donors being followed. The more abundant beta clonotypes in cord blood had fewer insertions, and memory repertoires did not show this.

This clonotype was seen at least ten times. As yet, its antigen is unknown. Donors were all healthy Caucasians. In TCRdb, the 5' RACE reads were re-called with MiXCR into one record per CDR3 protein. The sample has 280,000 or so distinct CDR3 sequences, approximately 8.5% seen once; the top ten hold over 2%. CDR1 and CDR2 from the germline V gene are SGHRS and YFSETQ. The CDR3 is 15 amino acids. V was shortened by 0 bases and J by 0 bases, with 9 bases between the two germline ends. In addition, the sample was reused for a study of yellow fever vaccine responses in identical twins.

The sequenced material came from memory (CD45RO+) T cells sorted from blood. This receptor was obtained from a young woman in good health. The chain is built from TRBV5-1 and TRBJ1-1, with D unresolved. CDR3 sequence (DNA): TGCGCCAGCAGCTTGGGTACCTTTATGAACACTGAAGCTTTCTTT. Protein sequence: CASSLGTFMNTEAFF.